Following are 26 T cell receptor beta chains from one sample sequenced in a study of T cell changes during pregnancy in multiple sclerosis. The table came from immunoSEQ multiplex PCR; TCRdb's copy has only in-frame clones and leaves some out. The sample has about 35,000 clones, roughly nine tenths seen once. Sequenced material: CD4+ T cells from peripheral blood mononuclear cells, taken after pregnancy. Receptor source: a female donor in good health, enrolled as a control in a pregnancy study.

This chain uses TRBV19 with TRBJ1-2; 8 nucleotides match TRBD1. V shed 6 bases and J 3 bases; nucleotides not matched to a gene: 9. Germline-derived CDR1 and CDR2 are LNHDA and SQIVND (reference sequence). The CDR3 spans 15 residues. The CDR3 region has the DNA TGTGCCAGTAGAAAACTCCAGGGGGCGGACTATGGCTACACCTTC. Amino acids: CASRKLQGADYGYTF.

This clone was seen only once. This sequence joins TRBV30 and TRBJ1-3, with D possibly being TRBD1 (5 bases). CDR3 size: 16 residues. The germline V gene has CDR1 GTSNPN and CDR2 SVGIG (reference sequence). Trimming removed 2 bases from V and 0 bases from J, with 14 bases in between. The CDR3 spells CAWSPTAQSSGNTIYF. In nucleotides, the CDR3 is TGTGCCTGGAGTCCGACAGCCCAGAGCTCTGGAAACACCATATATTTT.

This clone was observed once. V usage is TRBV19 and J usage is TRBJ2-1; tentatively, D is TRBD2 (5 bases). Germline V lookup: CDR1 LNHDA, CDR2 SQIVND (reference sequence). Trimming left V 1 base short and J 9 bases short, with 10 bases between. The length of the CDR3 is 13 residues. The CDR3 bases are TGTGCCAGTAGTATAGCTGTTGGGAGTGAGCAGTTCTTC. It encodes CASSIAVGSEQFF.

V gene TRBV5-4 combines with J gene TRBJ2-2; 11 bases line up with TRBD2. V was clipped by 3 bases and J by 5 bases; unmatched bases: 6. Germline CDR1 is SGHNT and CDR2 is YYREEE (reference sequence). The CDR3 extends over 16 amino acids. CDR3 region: CASSSVAGGPTGELFF. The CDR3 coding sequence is TGTGCCAGCAGCTCTGTAGCGGGGGGGCCTACCGGGGAGCTGTTTTTT. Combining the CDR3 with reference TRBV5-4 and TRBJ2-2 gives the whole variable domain ETGVTQSPTHLIKTRGQQVTLRCSSQSGHNTVSWYQQALGQGPQFIFQYYREEENGRGNFPPRFSGLQFPNYSSELNVNALELDDSALYLCASSSVAGGPTGELFFGEGSRLTVL.

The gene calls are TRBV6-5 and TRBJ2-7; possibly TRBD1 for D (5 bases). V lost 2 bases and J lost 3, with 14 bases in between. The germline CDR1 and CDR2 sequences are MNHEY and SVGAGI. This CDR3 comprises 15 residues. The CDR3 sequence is CASSYKWAGIYEQYF. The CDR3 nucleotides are TGTGCCAGCAGTTACAAGTGGGCAGGGATCTACGAGCAGTACTTC.

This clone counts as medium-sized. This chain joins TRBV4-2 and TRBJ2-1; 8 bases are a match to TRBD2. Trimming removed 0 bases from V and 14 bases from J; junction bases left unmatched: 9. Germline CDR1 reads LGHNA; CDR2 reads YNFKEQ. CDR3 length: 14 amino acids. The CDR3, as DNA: TGTGCCAGCAGCCAAGATCACGGCGGGGGGCTGGAGTTCTTC. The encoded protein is CASSQDHGGGLEFF.

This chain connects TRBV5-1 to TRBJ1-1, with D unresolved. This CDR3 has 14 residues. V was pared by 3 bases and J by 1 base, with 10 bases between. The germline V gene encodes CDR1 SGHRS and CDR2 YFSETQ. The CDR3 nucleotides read TGCGCCAGCAGCTCACGGACTGGGAACACTGAAGCTTTCTTT. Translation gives CASSSRTGNTEAFF.

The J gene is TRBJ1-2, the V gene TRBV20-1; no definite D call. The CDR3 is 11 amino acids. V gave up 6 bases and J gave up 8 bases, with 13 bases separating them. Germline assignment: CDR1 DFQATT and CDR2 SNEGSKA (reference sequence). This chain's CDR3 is CSAPRGSGYTF. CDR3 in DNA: TGCAGTGCCCCGAGAGGGTCCGGCTACACCTTC.

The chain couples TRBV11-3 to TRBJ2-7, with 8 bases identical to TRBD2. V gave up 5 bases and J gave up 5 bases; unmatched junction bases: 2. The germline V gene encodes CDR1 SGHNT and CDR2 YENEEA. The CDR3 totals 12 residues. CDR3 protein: CASSPGGDEQYF. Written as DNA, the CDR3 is TGTGCCAGCAGCCCGGGGGGGGACGAGCAGTACTTC.

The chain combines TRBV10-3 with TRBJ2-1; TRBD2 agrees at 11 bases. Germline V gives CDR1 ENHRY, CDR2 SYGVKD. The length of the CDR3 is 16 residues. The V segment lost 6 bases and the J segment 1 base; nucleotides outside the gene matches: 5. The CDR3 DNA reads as TGTGCCATCAGCTCCCGACTAGCGGGATCCTACAATGAGCAGTTCTTC. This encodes CAISSRLAGSYNEQFF.

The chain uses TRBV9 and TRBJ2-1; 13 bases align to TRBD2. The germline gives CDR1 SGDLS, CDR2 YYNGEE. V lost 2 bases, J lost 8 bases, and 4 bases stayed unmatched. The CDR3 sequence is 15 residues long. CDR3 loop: CASSVRTSGSHEQFF. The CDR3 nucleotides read TGTGCCAGCAGCGTTCGGACTAGCGGGAGCCATGAGCAGTTCTTC.

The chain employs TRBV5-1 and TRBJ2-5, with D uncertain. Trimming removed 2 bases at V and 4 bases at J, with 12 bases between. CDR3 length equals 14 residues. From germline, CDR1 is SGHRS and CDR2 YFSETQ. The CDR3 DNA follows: TGCGCCAGCAGCTTCCGACTGGATGGAGAGACCCAGTACTTC. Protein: CASSFRLDGETQYF. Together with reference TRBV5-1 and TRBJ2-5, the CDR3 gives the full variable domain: KAGVTQTPRYLIKTRGQQVTLSCSPISGHRSVSWYQQTPGQGLQFLFEYFSETQRNKGNFPGRFSGRQFSNSRSEMNVSTLELGDSALYLCASSFRLDGETQYFGPGTRLLVL.

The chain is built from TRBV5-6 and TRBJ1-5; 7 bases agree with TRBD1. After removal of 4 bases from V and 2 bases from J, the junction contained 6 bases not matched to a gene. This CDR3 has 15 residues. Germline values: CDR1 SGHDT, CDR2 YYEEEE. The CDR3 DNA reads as TGTGCCAGCAGCCTTACAGGGGTCGGCAATCAGCCCCAGCATTTT. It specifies CASSLTGVGNQPQHF.

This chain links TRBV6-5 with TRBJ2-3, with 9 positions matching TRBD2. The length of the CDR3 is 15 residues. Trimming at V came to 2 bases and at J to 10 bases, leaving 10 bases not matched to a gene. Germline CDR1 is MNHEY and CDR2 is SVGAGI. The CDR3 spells CASSYRWAGGLAQYF. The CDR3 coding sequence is TGTGCCAGCAGTTACCGTTGGGCGGGGGGGCTCGCGCAGTATTTT.

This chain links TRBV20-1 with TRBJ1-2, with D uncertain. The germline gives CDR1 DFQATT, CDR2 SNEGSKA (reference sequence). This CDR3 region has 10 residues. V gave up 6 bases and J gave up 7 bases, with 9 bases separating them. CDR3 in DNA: TGCAGTGCCCCGTTCGGTGGCTACACCTTC. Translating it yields CSAPFGGYTF.

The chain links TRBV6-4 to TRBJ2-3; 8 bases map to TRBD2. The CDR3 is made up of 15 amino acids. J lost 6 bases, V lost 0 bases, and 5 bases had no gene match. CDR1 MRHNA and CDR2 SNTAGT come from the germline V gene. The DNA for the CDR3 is TGTGCCAGCAGTGACTCGGCGGGGGGATTGGATACGCAGTATTTT. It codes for CASSDSAGGLDTQYF.

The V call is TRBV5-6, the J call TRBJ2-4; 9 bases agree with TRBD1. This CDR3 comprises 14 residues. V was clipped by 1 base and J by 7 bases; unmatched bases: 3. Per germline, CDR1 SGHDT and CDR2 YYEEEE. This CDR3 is CASSLTGGLNIQYF. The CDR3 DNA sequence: TGTGCCAGCAGCTTGACAGGGGGCCTTAACATTCAGTACTTC. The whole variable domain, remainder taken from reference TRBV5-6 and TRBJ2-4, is DAGVTQSPTHLIKTRGQQVTLRCSPKSGHDTVSWYQQALGQGPQFIFQYYEEEERQRGNFPDRFSGHQFPNYSSELNVNALLLGDSALYLCASSLTGGLNIQYFGAGTRLSVL.

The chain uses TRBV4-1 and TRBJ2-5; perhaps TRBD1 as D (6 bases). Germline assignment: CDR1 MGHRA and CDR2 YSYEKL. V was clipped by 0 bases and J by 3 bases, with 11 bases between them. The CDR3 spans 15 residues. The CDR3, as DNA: TGCGCCAGCAGCCAAGATCCAGGGGCGGAAGAGACCCAGTACTTC. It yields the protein CASSQDPGAEETQYF.

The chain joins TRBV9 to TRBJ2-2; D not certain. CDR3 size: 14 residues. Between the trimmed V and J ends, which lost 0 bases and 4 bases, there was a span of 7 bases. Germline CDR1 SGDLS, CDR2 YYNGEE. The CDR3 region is CASSVATFTGELFF. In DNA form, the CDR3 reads TGTGCCAGCAGCGTAGCTACGTTCACCGGGGAGCTGTTTTTT.

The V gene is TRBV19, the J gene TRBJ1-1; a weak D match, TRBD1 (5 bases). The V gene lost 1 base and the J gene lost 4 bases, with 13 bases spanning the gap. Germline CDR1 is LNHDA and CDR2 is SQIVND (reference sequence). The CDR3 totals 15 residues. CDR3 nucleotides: TGTGCCAGTAGTATAGTGGGTGGAGGGGCCACTGAAGCTTTCTTT. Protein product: CASSIVGGGATEAFF.

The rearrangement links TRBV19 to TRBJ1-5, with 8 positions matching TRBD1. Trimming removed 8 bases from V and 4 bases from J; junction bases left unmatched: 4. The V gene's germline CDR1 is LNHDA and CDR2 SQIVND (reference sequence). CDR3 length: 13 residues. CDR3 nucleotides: TGTGCCAGTTGGGACAGGAATAATCAGCCCCAGCATTTT. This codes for CASWDRNNQPQHF.

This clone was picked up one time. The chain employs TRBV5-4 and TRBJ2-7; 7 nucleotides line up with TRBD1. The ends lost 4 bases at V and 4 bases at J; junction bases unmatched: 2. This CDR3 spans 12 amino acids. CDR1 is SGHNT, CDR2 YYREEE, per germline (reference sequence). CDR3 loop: CASSLQGYEQYF. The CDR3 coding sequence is TGTGCCAGCAGCCTACAGGGGTACGAGCAGTACTTC.

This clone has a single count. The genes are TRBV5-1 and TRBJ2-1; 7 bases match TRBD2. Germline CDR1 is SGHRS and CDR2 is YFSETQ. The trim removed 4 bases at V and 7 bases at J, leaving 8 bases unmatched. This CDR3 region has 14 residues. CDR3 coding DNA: TGCGCCAGCAGCCAGAGCGGGACGGTAAATGAGCAGTTCTTC. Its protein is CASSQSGTVNEQFF.

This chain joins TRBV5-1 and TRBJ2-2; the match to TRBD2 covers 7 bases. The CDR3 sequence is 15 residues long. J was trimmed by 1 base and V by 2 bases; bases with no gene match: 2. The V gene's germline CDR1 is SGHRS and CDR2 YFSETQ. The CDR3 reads CASSLPSGNTGELFF. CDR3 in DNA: TGCGCCAGCAGCTTACCTAGCGGGAACACCGGGGAGCTGTTTTTT. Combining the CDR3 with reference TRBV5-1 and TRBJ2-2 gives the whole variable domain KAGVTQTPRYLIKTRGQQVTLSCSPISGHRSVSWYQQTPGQGLQFLFEYFSETQRNKGNFPGRFSGRQFSNSRSEMNVSTLELGDSALYLCASSLPSGNTGELFFGEGSRLTVL.

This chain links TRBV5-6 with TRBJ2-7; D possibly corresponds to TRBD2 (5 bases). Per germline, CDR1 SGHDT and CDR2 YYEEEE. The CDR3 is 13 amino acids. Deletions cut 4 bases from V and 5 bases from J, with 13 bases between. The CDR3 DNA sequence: TGTGCCAGCAGCCTCTCCGGAGGAAACGAGCAGTACTTC. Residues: CASSLSGGNEQYF.

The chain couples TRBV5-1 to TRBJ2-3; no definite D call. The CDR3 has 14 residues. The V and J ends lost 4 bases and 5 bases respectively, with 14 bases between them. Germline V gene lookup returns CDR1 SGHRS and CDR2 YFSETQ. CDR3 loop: CASSKEVARDTQYF. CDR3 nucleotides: TGCGCCAGCAGCAAAGAAGTGGCAAGAGATACGCAGTATTTT.